This passage covers 25 T cell receptor beta chains from one sample sequenced in a study of a mutant IDH1 vaccine in newly diagnosed glioma. Time point reported: week 5, during vaccination. The vaccine gave 300 ug of a 20-mer mutant IDH1 peptide subcutaneously per dose. Their recognized antigens are unknown. Measured with immunoSEQ multiplex PCR; TCRdb has only the in-frame clones, and not every one. Of approximately 40,000 clones listed, 78% are singletons. Sequencing was performed on PBMCs, taken from a glioma patient whose treatment included an IDH1 peptide vaccine. These receptors all come from a man aged 40-49 years with glioma.

V is TRBV19 and J is TRBJ2-2; TRBD1 matches at 9 bases. Germline CDR1 and CDR2: LNHDA and SQIVND (reference sequence). This CDR3 spans 16 amino acids. The V segment lost 4 bases and the J segment 1 base; nucleotides outside the gene matches: 4. The CDR3: CASSTPTGGNTGELFF. Here the CDR3 DNA reads TGTGCCAGTAGTACCCCGACAGGGGGGAACACCGGGGAGCTGTTTTTT.

In regard to this clone: The missing conserved phenylalanine or tryptophan at the end of this CDR3 makes a read error likely. The chain couples TRBV5-8 to TRBJ1-4; D unresolved. The CDR3 has 11 residues. Trimming cost V 7 bases and J 14 bases, with 15 bases left between them. Germline V gene lookup returns CDR1 SGHTS and CDR2 YDEGEE. The CDR3 DNA reads TGTGCCAGCGAACATGGGGTTCAGCTGTTTTCT. Encoded protein: CASEHGVQLFS.

The chain uses TRBV6-5 and TRBJ1-1; D uncertain. Trimming removed 2 bases at V and 5 bases at J, with 3 bases between. Germline values: CDR1 MNHEY, CDR2 SVGAGI. The CDR3 has 11 residues. The CDR3 protein is CASSYGTEAFF. The CDR3 nucleotides are TGTGCCAGCAGTTACGGGACTGAAGCTTTCTTT.

The chain couples TRBV29-1 to TRBJ2-1; TRBD1 might be the D (6 bases). The germline V and J ends were trimmed by 6 bases and 4 bases, with 10 bases remaining between them. Germline V CDR1 and CDR2: SQVTM, ANQGSEA. CDR3 length: 12 amino acids. CDR3 region: CSVEQGYNEQFF. The CDR3, as DNA: TGCAGCGTGGAACAGGGTTACAATGAGCAGTTCTTC.

This chain joins TRBV5-8 and TRBJ2-7; a weak D match, TRBD1 (6 bases). The CDR3 totals 14 residues. Germline CDR1 and CDR2: SGHTS and YDEGEE. Trimming removed 4 bases at V and 3 bases at J, with 14 bases between. The CDR3 nucleotides read TGTGCCAGCAGCCCCCAGGGGAATGGCTACGAGCAGTACTTC. Its translation: CASSPQGNGYEQYF. Using reference TRBV5-8 and TRBJ2-7 for the parts outside the CDR3, the full variable domain is EAGVTQSPTHLIKTRGQQATLRCSPISGHTSVYWYQQALGLGLQFLLWYDEGEERNRGNFPPRFSGRQFPNYSSELNVNALELEDSALYLCASSPQGNGYEQYFGPGTRLTVT.

This chain uses TRBV20-1 with TRBJ2-7; no clear D gene. Germline V gene lookup returns CDR1 DFQATT and CDR2 SNEGSKA (reference sequence). The CDR3 sequence is 11 residues long. V was trimmed by 5 bases and J by 3 bases, leaving 8 bases between them. The CDR3 is CSALRGYEQYF. The CDR3 region has the DNA TGCAGTGCTCTCCGAGGCTACGAGCAGTACTTC.

The chain joins TRBV6-1 to TRBJ2-7; 9 bases are a match to TRBD2. After removal of 3 bases from V and 2 bases from J, the junction contained 8 bases not matched to a gene. In germline, CDR1 is MNHNS, CDR2 SASEGT. There are 16 residues in the CDR3. CDR3 bases: TGTGCCAGCAGTGATGCCGGACTAGCGAAACCCTACGAGCAGTACTTC. Translated: CASSDAGLAKPYEQYF.

This chain joins TRBV30 and TRBJ1-4, with D perhaps matching TRBD1 (6 bases). Looked up from germline, CDR1 is GTSNPN and CDR2 is SVGIG (reference sequence). This CDR3 is built from 13 residues. V lost 4 bases, J lost 3 bases, and 9 bases lay in between. CDR3 in DNA: TGTGCCTGGAACAGGGTGGCTAATGAAAAACTGTTTTTT. Its translation: CAWNRVANEKLFF.

The chain carries TRBV2 and TRBJ1-2, with unresolved D. Trimming cost V 2 bases and J 8 bases, with 15 bases left between them. The CDR3 has 14 amino acids. Germline CDR1 and CDR2: SNHLY and FYNNEI. The CDR3 sequence is CASSETPLLEGYTF. CDR3 nucleotide sequence: TGTGCCAGCAGTGAAACACCGTTGCTCGAGGGCTACACCTTC.

This chain joins TRBV5-6 and TRBJ2-7; 7 bases map to TRBD1. After removal of 4 bases from V and 8 bases from J, the junction contained 12 bases not matched to a gene. The germline gives CDR1 SGHDT, CDR2 YYEEEE. This CDR3 is 14 amino acids long. CDR3 region: CASSVDRVSAKQYF. In nucleotides, the CDR3 is TGTGCCAGCAGCGTAGACAGGGTTTCCGCGAAGCAGTACTTC.

This clone was picked up one time. This chain connects TRBV15 to TRBJ2-5; the D is unclear. V was clipped by 3 bases and J by 0 bases, with 14 bases between them. Germline V gene lookup returns CDR1 LNHNV and CDR2 YYDKDF (reference sequence). There are 16 residues in the CDR3. CDR3 in DNA: TGTGCCACCAGCAGGGCAACGAGGCAGTACCAAGAGACCCAGTACTTC. Amino acids: CATSRATRQYQETQYF.

The chain employs TRBV5-1 and TRBJ1-2; the match to TRBD1 covers 9 bases. The CDR3 runs 15 residues. Looked up from germline, CDR1 is SGHRS and CDR2 is YFSETQ. V dropped 4 bases and J dropped 6; count of bases not matched to a gene: 10. The CDR3 sequence is CASSAGQGSKDGYTF. The CDR3 DNA follows: TGCGCCAGCAGCGCGGGACAGGGATCCAAGGATGGCTACACCTTC.

This clone has only a few counts. This chain connects TRBV7-9 to TRBJ2-3, with 11 bases fitting TRBD2. Trimming took 5 bases from V and 0 from J; bases not matched to a gene: 7. Germline assignment: CDR1 SEHNR and CDR2 FQNEAQ (reference sequence). The CDR3 is made up of 17 amino acids. The CDR3 bases are TGTGCCAGCAGCATCGGGACTAGCGGTACTAGCACAGATACGCAGTATTTT. This codes for CASSIGTSGTSTDTQYF.

This sequence joins TRBV2 and TRBJ2-6; no definite D call. The CDR3 covers 15 residues. Trimming left V 1 base short and J 2 bases short, with 6 bases between. Germline CDR1 and CDR2: SNHLY and FYNNEI. CDR3 region: CASSEEGTGANVLTF. CDR3 DNA sequence: TGTGCCAGCAGTGAAGAGGGTACTGGGGCCAACGTCCTGACTTTC.

This clone occurred a few times. The chain combines TRBV30 with TRBJ1-2, with a tentative D call TRBD1 (6 bases). CDR1 is GTSNPN, CDR2 SVGIG, per germline (reference sequence). The CDR3 contains 12 residues. V was clipped by 4 bases and J by 3 bases, with 9 bases between them. The CDR3 coding sequence is TGTGCCTGGACAGGGGAGGACTATGGCTACACCTTC. Translating gives CAWTGEDYGYTF.

The V call is TRBV4-2, the J call TRBJ2-7, with D perhaps assigned TRBD1 or TRBD2 (5 bases each). Germline V gene sequence: CDR1 LGHNA, CDR2 YNFKEQ. Trimming removed 1 base from V and 7 bases from J, with 11 bases in between. The CDR3 is 13 residues long. The CDR3 loop reads CASSQGGAREQYF. In DNA form, the CDR3 reads TGTGCCAGCAGCCAAGGAGGGGCCCGGGAGCAGTACTTC.

CDR3 DNA sequence: TGCGCCAGCAGCCGGTCTGGACTAGCGGGGGAGAACACCGGGGAGCTGTTTTTT. Translating gives CASSRSGLAGENTGELFF. The J gene is TRBJ2-2, the V gene TRBV4-1; 13 bases agree with TRBD2. CDR3 length equals 18 residues. Germline loops: CDR1 MGHRA, CDR2 YSYEKL. V lost 4 bases, J lost 1 base, and 6 bases stayed unmatched.

The sample holds one count of this clone. The genes are TRBV10-3 and TRBJ1-1, with 9 bases aligning to TRBD1. With V trimmed by 0 bases and J by 14 bases, 10 bases remained unmatched. Germline values: CDR1 ENHRY, CDR2 SYGVKD. The CDR3 is 14 residues long. The CDR3 DNA reads as TGTGCCATCAGTGAGTCGACGGGACAGGGTCCCCCGTTCTTT. Its translation is CAISESTGQGPPFF.

The V gene is TRBV7-2, the J gene TRBJ2-3, with 11 nucleotides matching TRBD2. V trimming: 4 bases; J trimming: 7 bases; junction bases outside the gene matches: 7. This CDR3 contains 15 residues. The V gene's germline CDR1 is SGHTA and CDR2 FQGNSA. CDR3 DNA: TGTGCCAGCAGCTCCTTCCTAGCGGGGGGAAATACGCAGTATTTT. This sequence encodes CASSSFLAGGNTQYF.

This clone was recorded a few times. This chain links TRBV2 with TRBJ2-5; maybe TRBD1 (5 bases). Trimming pared 3 bases from V and 7 bases from J, leaving 15 bases between. The CDR3 runs 14 residues. Germline V lookup: CDR1 SNHLY, CDR2 FYNNEI. The CDR3 reads CASSDPGLTGTQYF. The CDR3 DNA is TGTGCCAGCAGTGATCCAGGGTTGACGGGGACCCAGTACTTC.

V is TRBV5-1 and J is TRBJ2-3, with TRBD1 matching 9 bases. This CDR3 spans 15 amino acids. Trimming took 7 bases from V and 4 from J; bases not matched to a gene: 10. Germline-derived CDR1 and CDR2 are SGHRS and YFSETQ. CDR3 protein: CASGAGTGYSDTQYF. The CDR3 DNA sequence: TGCGCCAGCGGAGCCGGGACAGGGTACTCAGATACGCAGTATTTT.

This clone was observed once. CDR3 loop: CSVPGYGYTF. The CDR3 DNA reads TGCAGCGTCCCAGGGTATGGCTACACCTTC. The V call is TRBV29-1, the J call TRBJ1-2; TRBD1 might be the D (5 bases). The germline V and J ends were trimmed by 6 bases and 5 bases, with 7 bases remaining between them. This CDR3 has 10 amino acids. Germline CDR1 SQVTM, CDR2 ANQGSEA. Using reference TRBV29-1 and TRBJ1-2 for the parts outside the CDR3, the full variable domain is SAVISQKPSRDICQRGTSLTIQCQVDSQVTMMFWYRQQPGQSLTLIATANQGSEATYESGFVIDKFPISRPNLTFSTLTVSNMSPEDSSIYLCSVPGYGYTFGSGTRLTVV.

This chain connects TRBV6-5 to TRBJ2-5; D not resolved. Trimming took off 5 bases at V and 4 bases at J, with 11 bases between the two ends. In germline, CDR1 is MNHEY, CDR2 SVGAGI. This CDR3 spans 13 amino acids. The CDR3 protein is CASSHPSRETQYF. The CDR3 nucleotides read TGTGCCAGCAGTCACCCTTCCCGAGAGACCCAGTACTTC.

This chain uses TRBV5-1 with TRBJ2-5, with no clear D. CDR3 length: 13 residues. Germline-derived CDR1 and CDR2 are SGHRS and YFSETQ. The V end lost 0 bases, the J end lost 0 bases, and 3 bases lay between the germline ends. CDR3 sequence (DNA): TGCGCCAGCAGCTTGGTTAACCAAGAGACCCAGTACTTC. Translating gives CASSLVNQETQYF. Filled out from reference TRBV5-1 and TRBJ2-5, the complete variable domain reads KAGVTQTPRYLIKTRGQQVTLSCSPISGHRSVSWYQQTPGQGLQFLFEYFSETQRNKGNFPGRFSGRQFSNSRSEMNVSTLELGDSALYLCASSLVNQETQYFGPGTRLLVL.

The rearrangement uses TRBV7-8 and TRBJ2-2; maybe TRBD1 (5 bases). Trimming shortened V by 7 bases and J by 0 bases, and 15 bases separated the two germline ends. The CDR3 loop spans 16 amino acids. The germline V gene has CDR1 SGHVS and CDR2 FQNEAQ. In DNA, the CDR3 is TGTGCCAGCATTAAATCGGACAACGCGAACACCGGGGAGCTGTTTTTT. Translation: CASIKSDNANTGELFF.